This passage covers 13 T cell receptor beta chains from one sample sequenced in a study of graft-versus-host responses after intestinal transplantation. Clones were sequenced by immunoSEQ multiplex PCR, and TCRdb holds only the in-frame ones, with some missing. The sample lists approximately 50,000 clones, around 90% occurring once. Sequenced material: PBMCs, taken 26 days after transplant. The source of these receptors is a human patient who received an intestinal transplant, so some T cells may come from the graft donor.

This sequence joins TRBV19 and TRBJ2-6; D remains unclear. Germline V gives CDR1 LNHDA, CDR2 SQIVND (reference sequence). The CDR3 is made up of 19 amino acids. Trimming removed 5 bases at V and 5 bases at J, with 25 bases between. CDR3 sequence reads: CASSRSATKSQSRANVLTF. CDR3 nucleotide sequence: TGTGCCAGTAGTCGTTCCGCGACAAAATCACAAAGTCGGGCCAACGTCCTGACTTTC.

The rearrangement links TRBV4-1 to TRBJ1-2; D unresolved. The V end was cut by 3 bases, the J end by 5 bases, with 22 bases between. This CDR3 spans 17 amino acids. Germline V gene sequence: CDR1 MGHRA, CDR2 YSYEKL. The CDR3, as DNA: TGCGCCAGCAGCCAGGATTCGGGTGGAGTCTATGTATATGGCTACACCTTC. Encoded protein: CASSQDSGGVYVYGYTF.

The chain is built from TRBV2 and TRBJ2-7; D perhaps matches TRBD1 (5 bases). The CDR3 totals 13 residues. Trimming shortened V by 11 bases and J by 0 bases, and 14 bases separated the two germline ends. Germline lookup yields CDR1 SNHLY and CDR2 FYNNEI. This CDR3 reads CAGLGASSYEQYV. In DNA, the CDR3 is TGTGCCGGGCTAGGGGCGAGCTCCTACGAGCAGTACGTC.

The chain has TRBV28 and TRBJ2-3; 7 positions agree with TRBD1. CDR1 is MDHEN and CDR2 is SYDVKM in the germline V gene. The V and J ends lost 4 bases and 6 bases, in that order; junction bases with no gene match: 19. CDR3 length equals 18 residues. The CDR3 loop is CASSSTYSGQTLSDTQYF. CDR3 DNA sequence: TGTGCCAGCAGTTCGACCTACTCGGGACAGACGCTTTCGGATACGCAGTATTTT. The variable domain in full, with the rest retrieved from reference TRBV28 and TRBJ2-3, is DVKVTQSSRYLVKRTGEKVFLECVQDMDHENMFWYRQDPGLGLRLIYFSYDVKMKEKGDIPEGYSVSREKKERFSLILESASTNQTSMYLCASSSTYSGQTLSDTQYFGPGTRLTVL.

This clone was seen only a few times. The chain links TRBV18 to TRBJ2-7, with 11 bases fitting TRBD1. The CDR3 sequence is 14 residues long. Germline V gene sequence: CDR1 KGHSH, CDR2 LQKENI. J gave up 3 bases and V 5 bases, and 3 bases lay outside the gene matches. The CDR3 DNA reads as TGTGCCAGCTCAGAGGACAGGGGGCTCTACGAGCAGTACTTC. Residues: CASSEDRGLYEQYF. Combining the CDR3 with reference TRBV18 and TRBJ2-7 gives the whole variable domain NAGVMQNPRHLVRRRGQEARLRCSPMKGHSHVYWYRQLPEEGLKFMVYLQKENIIDESGMPKERFSAEFPKEGPSILRIQQVVRGDSAAYFCASSEDRGLYEQYFGPGTRLTVT.

The V call is TRBV10-1, the J call TRBJ2-7, with D tentatively TRBD2 (5 bases). The V and J ends lost 3 bases and 7 bases respectively, with 16 bases between them. Germline values: CDR1 WNHNN, CDR2 SYGVQD (reference sequence). CDR3 length equals 14 residues. For the CDR3, the DNA is TGCGCCAGCAGTGAAGGCGGACTCGCGCGGGAGCAGTACTTC. Its protein is CASSEGGLAREQYF.

The gene calls are TRBV28 and TRBJ2-2, with a weak D call TRBD2 (5 bases). V dropped 2 bases and J dropped 2 bases, with 12 bases sitting between them. The CDR3 loop spans 16 amino acids. Per germline, CDR1 MDHEN and CDR2 SYDVKM. CDR3 nucleotide sequence: TGTGCCAGCAGTTTACAGGACTGGCTCAACACCGGGGAGCTGTTTTTT. As protein: CASSLQDWLNTGELFF. The full variable domain, with the rest looked up from reference TRBV28 and TRBJ2-2, is DVKVTQSSRYLVKRTGEKVFLECVQDMDHENMFWYRQDPGLGLRLIYFSYDVKMKEKGDIPEGYSVSREKKERFSLILESASTNQTSMYLCASSLQDWLNTGELFFGEGSRLTVL.

The chain is built from TRBV5-1 and TRBJ2-1; 8 nucleotides agree with TRBD1. Losses at the gene ends were 5 bases for V and 6 bases for J; bases not matched to a gene: 4. The CDR3 is made up of 13 amino acids. Germline CDR1 reads SGHRS; CDR2 reads YFSETQ. The DNA of the CDR3 is TGCGCCAGCAGGTCGACAGGGGTCAATGAGCAGTTCTTC. Protein product: CASRSTGVNEQFF.

The rearrangement joins TRBV5-1 to TRBJ2-2, with 10 bases identical to TRBD2. The CDR3 sequence is 15 residues long. The V gene's germline CDR1 is SGHRS and CDR2 YFSETQ. V dropped 4 bases and J dropped 6; count of bases not matched to a gene: 6. CDR3 sequence: CASSPGLAWPGELFF. In nucleotides, the CDR3 is TGCGCCAGCAGCCCGGGACTAGCGTGGCCCGGGGAGCTGTTTTTT. Complete variable domain (other parts from reference TRBV5-1 and TRBJ2-2): KAGVTQTPRYLIKTRGQQVTLSCSPISGHRSVSWYQQTPGQGLQFLFEYFSETQRNKGNFPGRFSGRQFSNSRSEMNVSTLELGDSALYLCASSPGLAWPGELFFGEGSRLTVL.

V is TRBV7-2 and J is TRBJ2-1, with 10 nucleotides matching TRBD2. Trimming cost V 1 base and J 7 bases; bases outside gene matches: 7. Germline V gene lookup returns CDR1 SGHTA and CDR2 FQGNSA. The CDR3 spans 16 residues. CDR3 in amino acids: CASSLDPPSGGNEQFF. In DNA, the CDR3 is TGTGCCAGCAGCTTAGACCCCCCTAGCGGGGGAAATGAGCAGTTCTTC.

The table lists this clone with a few counts. The rearrangement links TRBV6-6 to TRBJ1-5, with D possibly matching TRBD1 (6 bases). This CDR3 is 14 amino acids long. V was pared by 4 bases and J by 4 bases, with 11 bases between. Germline V lookup: CDR1 MNHNY, CDR2 SVGAGI (reference sequence). The CDR3 sequence: CASSWGTGNQPQHF. Here the CDR3 DNA reads TGTGCCAGCAGTTGGGGAACAGGGAATCAGCCCCAGCATTTT.

V is TRBV30 and J is TRBJ1-2; 9 nucleotides align to TRBD1. The trim removed 6 bases at V and 1 base at J, leaving 15 bases unmatched. This CDR3 has 17 residues. Germline assignment: CDR1 GTSNPN and CDR2 SVGIG (reference sequence). The CDR3 DNA sequence: TGTGCCTGTTCAGGACCGGGACAGGGCAATTATAACTATGGCTACACCTTC. Protein product: CACSGPGQGNYNYGYTF. Filled out from reference TRBV30 and TRBJ1-2, the complete variable domain reads SQTIHQWPATLVQPVGSPLSLECTVEGTSNPNLYWYRQAAGRGLQLLFYSVGIGQISSEVPQNLSASRPQDRQFILSSKKLLLSDSGFYLCACSGPGQGNYNYGYTFGSGTRLTVV.

The chain links TRBV9 to TRBJ2-3, with 7 nucleotides matching TRBD2. From germline, CDR1 is SGDLS and CDR2 YYNGEE. This CDR3 has 14 residues. Losses at the gene ends were 5 bases for V and 0 bases for J; bases not matched to a gene: 3. The CDR3 DNA follows: TGTGCCAGCAGTTTTAGCGGGAGCACAGATACGCAGTATTTT. Translated: CASSFSGSTDTQYF.